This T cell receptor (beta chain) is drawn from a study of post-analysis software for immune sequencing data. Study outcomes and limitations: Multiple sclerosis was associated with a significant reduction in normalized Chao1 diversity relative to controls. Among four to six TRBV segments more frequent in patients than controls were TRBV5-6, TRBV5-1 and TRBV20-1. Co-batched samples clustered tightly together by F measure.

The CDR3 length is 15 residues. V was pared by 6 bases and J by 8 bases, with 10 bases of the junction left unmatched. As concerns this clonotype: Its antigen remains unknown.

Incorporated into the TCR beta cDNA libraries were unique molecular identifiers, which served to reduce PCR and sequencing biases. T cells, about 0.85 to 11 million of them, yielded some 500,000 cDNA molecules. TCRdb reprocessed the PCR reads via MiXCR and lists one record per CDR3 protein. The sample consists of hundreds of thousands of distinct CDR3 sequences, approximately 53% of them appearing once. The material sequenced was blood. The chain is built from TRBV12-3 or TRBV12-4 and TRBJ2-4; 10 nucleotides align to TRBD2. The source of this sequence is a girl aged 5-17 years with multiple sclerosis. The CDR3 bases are TGTGCCAGCAGCTTTCTAGGGACTAGCGAGTACATTCAGTACTTC. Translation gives CASSFLGTSEYIQYF.